This is a list of T cell receptor beta chains from one sample in a study of shared clonotypes between healthy human individuals. Generated by immunoSEQ multiplex PCR, the TCRdb table keeps only in-frame clones and is missing some. The repertoire consists of roughly 500,000 clones, with 60% to 80% occurring once and the leading ten covering 12%. Sequenced: PBMCs. These receptors were collected from a woman in her thirties or forties in good health. Some clones in this sample may be carry-over from other donors' samples. The CDR3 runs from the conserved cysteine through the conserved F or W. The D gene is left open where the match is weak. The size entry is marked missing in some rows and otherwise reads once, few, many or a size class.

V gene	clone size	J gene	CDR3 length	D gene	CDR3 protein	CDR3 DNA
TRBV28	-	TRBJ1-3	16	TRBD1	CASSLGDSFFGNTIYF	TGTGCCAGCAGTTTAGGGGACAGTTTTTTTGGAAACACCATATATTTT
TRBV7-8	-	TRBJ2-7	17	TRBD2	CASSLPILAGASYEQYF	TGTGCCAGCAGCTTACCTATACTAGCGGGCGCCTCCTACGAGCAGTACTTC
TRBV19	once	TRBJ2-1	14	-	CASRDFDSYNEQFF	TGTGCCAGCCGGGACTTTGACTCCTACAATGAGCAGTTCTTC
TRBV11-3	-	TRBJ1-6	13	-	CASSLEENSPLHF	TGTGCCAGCAGCTTAGAGGAGAATTCACCCCTCCACTTT
TRBV2	-	TRBJ2-1	15	TRBD2	CASSGTSGIGGEQFF	TGTGCCAGCAGTGGGACTAGCGGGATCGGCGGTGAGCAGTTCTTC
TRBV27	-	TRBJ1-2	14	TRBD1	CASSFTGGWYGYTF	TGTGCCAGCAGTTTTACAGGGGGATGGTATGGCTACACCTTC
TRBV29-1	-	TRBJ1-2	14	-	CSVSRGTVNYGYTF	TGCAGCGTCTCCCGGGGCACGGTTAACTATGGCTACACCTTC
TRBV29-1	-	TRBJ2-1	14	-	CSVGTGLGGGEQFF	TGCAGCGTGGGAACGGGACTGGGAGGTGGTGAGCAGTTCTTC
TRBV5-4	-	TRBJ1-1	13	TRBD1	CASSQTGGTEAFF	TGTGCCAGCAGCCAAACAGGGGGCACTGAAGCTTTCTTT
TRBV18	many	TRBJ2-3	15	-	CASSPLGTKPDTQYF	TGTGCCAGCTCACCCCTCGGGACAAAGCCAGATACGCAGTATTTT
TRBV5-4	-	TRBJ1-2	14	TRBD1	CASSVDRGGYGYTF	TGTGCCAGCAGCGTCGACAGGGGAGGCTATGGCTACACCTTC
TRBV28	once	TRBJ2-7	15	-	CASSSSRDTLYEQYF	TGTGCCAGCAGTTCTTCTCGGGACACGCTCTACGAGCAGTACTTC
TRBV18	-	TRBJ2-1	13	-	CASSVGTANEQFF	TGTGCCAGCTCAGTCGGGACCGCAAATGAGCAGTTCTTC
TRBV2	few	TRBJ1-6	13	-	CASSRDSGSPLHF	TGTGCCAGCAGCCGGGACTCGGGTTCACCCCTCCACTTT
TRBV4-2	-	TRBJ2-7	14	TRBD2	CASSLAGGDYEQYF	TGTGCCAGCAGTCTAGCGGGAGGAGATTACGAGCAGTACTTC
TRBV11-1	once	TRBJ2-3	15	-	CASSLKGDRTDTQYF	TGTGCCAGCAGCTTAAAGGGTGATCGCACAGATACGCAGTATTTT
TRBV28	-	TRBJ1-2	14	-	CASSLSPVLSGYTF	TGTGCCAGCAGTTTATCCCCCGTGTTGAGCGGCTACACCTTC
TRBV6-6	-	TRBJ2-7	15	-	CASSYLGVGGGEQYF	TGTGCCAGCAGTTATCTCGGCGTCGGAGGTGGGGAGCAGTACTTC
TRBV6-6	-	TRBJ2-7	16	TRBD2	CASGLAGGRGLDEQYF	TGTGCCAGCGGACTAGCGGGAGGTAGAGGGCTTGACGAGCAGTACTTC
TRBV28	few	TRBJ1-1	15	-	CASSGYRERNTEAFF	TGTGCCAGCAGCGGATACAGGGAAAGAAACACTGAAGCTTTCTTT
TRBV4-1	-	TRBJ2-1	18	TRBD2	CASSQVSPAGGGKNEQFF	TGCGCCAGCAGCCAAGTCAGTCCAGCGGGAGGGGGTAAGAATGAGCAGTTCTTC
TRBV19	-	TRBJ2-1	16	TRBD2	CATHPVGTSGIDEQFF	TGTGCCACCCACCCCGTGGGGACTAGCGGGATAGATGAGCAGTTCTTC
TRBV9	-	TRBJ2-1	14	-	CASMRDSSYNEQFF	TGTGCCAGCATGAGGGACTCGTCCTACAATGAGCAGTTCTTC
TRBV10-3	-	TRBJ2-1	15	-	CAISESGVLDNEQFF	TGTGCCATCAGTGAGTCAGGGGTTTTGGACAATGAGCAGTTCTTC